The present entry profiles one T cell receptor beta chain with its context. Which antigen it targets is not known. No base-level quality is on record; no much larger clone is a single base apart. Relative to germline, V is 1 base shorter and J is 2 bases shorter, with 5 bases between their ends. Based on the germline V gene (reference sequence), the CDR1 and CDR2 sequences are LGHDT and YNNKEL. Its CDR3 holds 13 amino acids, cysteine through phenylalanine. Only CDR3 DNA is held: 39 bases, read in frame from base 1. The immunoSEQ Assay, a bias-controlled multiplex PCR, was used to amplify TCRbeta CDR3 regions from genomic DNA. Processing in the source paper ran as follows. Within the assay, amplification of reference gene primers was used to estimate how many nucleated cells each sample contained. Sequence reads were collapsed and filtered to measure the absolute abundance of every unique TCRbeta CDR3 rearrangement. For each sample, productive Simpson clonality was calculated as the square root of Simpson's diversity index over productive rearrangements. In its TCRdb copy, this immuneACCESS table keeps in-frame sequences only and misses some clones. Where compared with another copy, unresolved V genes explain less than half of these, and the others have no known cause. D and trimming were read from the DNA, whereas the V and J calls and clone size are those reported in that table. This sample has approximately 100,000 clones in its table, and around nine tenths of those were observed once. In total, the top ten clones hold 10% to 13% of the sample.

Each collaborating institution followed its own protocols to collect whole blood in K2EDTA tubes. For TCRbeta analysis, collaborators shipped samples as frozen whole blood, isolated PBMCs, or DNA extracted from either of those sample types. This sample is drawn from a study of blood T cell repertoires in COVID-19 (TCRdb year 2020). Concerning the study at large: Collaborator samples came from the United States, Italy and Spain and covered acute and convalescent phases of COVID-19. The sample metadata nearly always contained a de-identified subject ID, COVID-19 status, age in years and sex. The dataset comprised deeply sampled blood TCRbeta repertoires from subjects exposed to, actively infected with, or recovered from COVID-19. The repertoires were released in a freely available public database meant as a resource for research on the immune response to SARS-CoV-2. The material from the prospective study consisted of cDNA or gDNA derived from T cells, B-cell-depleted T cells, or PBMCs. Samples were obtained from the ongoing ImmuneRACE study (first 160 participants) and from over 1,000 subjects provided by 6 global collaborators. Where HLA class I and class II types were available, the types were taken from metadata supplied by the sample provider, not from assay-based typing. Overall study outcomes, separate from this receptor: The quantity of clinical and demographic metadata differed by source and by participant and was supplied without curation.

The source is a man aged 50-59 years with acute or convalescent COVID-19. This chain joins TRBV3-1 (or the pseudogene TRBV3-2) to TRBJ1-2; the D gene lacks a confident call. Sequencing was done on a sample of peripheral blood. The sequenced DNA: TGTGCCAGCAGCCAAGTGGCCAACTATGGCTACACCTTC. Its translation reads: CASSQVANYGYTF.